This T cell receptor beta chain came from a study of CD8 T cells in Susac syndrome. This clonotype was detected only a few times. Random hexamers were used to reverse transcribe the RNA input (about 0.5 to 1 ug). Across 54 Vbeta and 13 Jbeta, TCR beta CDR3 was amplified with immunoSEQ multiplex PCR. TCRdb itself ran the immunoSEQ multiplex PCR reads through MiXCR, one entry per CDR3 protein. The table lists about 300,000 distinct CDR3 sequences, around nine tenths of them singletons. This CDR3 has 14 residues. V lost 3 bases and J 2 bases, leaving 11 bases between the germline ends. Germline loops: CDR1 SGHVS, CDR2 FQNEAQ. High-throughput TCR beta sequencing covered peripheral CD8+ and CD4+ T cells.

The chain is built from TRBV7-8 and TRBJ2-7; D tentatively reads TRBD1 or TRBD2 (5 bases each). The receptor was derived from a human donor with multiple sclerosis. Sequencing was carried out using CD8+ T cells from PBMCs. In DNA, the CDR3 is TGTGCCAGCAGCTTCCTCGAGGGACCCTACGAGCAGTACTTC. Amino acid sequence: CASSFLEGPYEQYF.